The clone carrying this TCR delta chain appeared a few times. Each sorted gammadelta sample had TRG and TRD chains sequenced. TCRdb reapplied CATT to the multiplex PCR reads. Of more than 70,000 delta-chain clones listed, over 0.75% are singletons. This record comes from a study of γδ T cells in repeated Plasmodium falciparum infection. Study context: Donors were malaria-exposed Malian children or age- and gender-matched Australian children.

Gammadelta T cells were flow-sorted from PBMC into Vgamma9/Vdelta2+ and Vdelta2-negative populations for bulk analysis. CDR1 GEAIGNYY and CDR2 EKD come from the germline V gene. The CDR3 is 14 residues long. J lost 5 bases, V lost 7 bases, and 10 bases had no gene match. Material for sequencing was gamma-delta T cells from blood. The TCR originated in a pool of human donors (malaria-infected and uninfected, not separated). The chain employs TRDV2 and TRDJ1; 9 bases align to TRDD3. No J segment appears in TCRdb, so it was assigned here by matching the sequence to germline. CDR3 DNA: TGTGCCTGGTTGTACTGGGGATACGGGGATAAACTCATCTTT. As protein: CAWLYWGYGDKLIF.